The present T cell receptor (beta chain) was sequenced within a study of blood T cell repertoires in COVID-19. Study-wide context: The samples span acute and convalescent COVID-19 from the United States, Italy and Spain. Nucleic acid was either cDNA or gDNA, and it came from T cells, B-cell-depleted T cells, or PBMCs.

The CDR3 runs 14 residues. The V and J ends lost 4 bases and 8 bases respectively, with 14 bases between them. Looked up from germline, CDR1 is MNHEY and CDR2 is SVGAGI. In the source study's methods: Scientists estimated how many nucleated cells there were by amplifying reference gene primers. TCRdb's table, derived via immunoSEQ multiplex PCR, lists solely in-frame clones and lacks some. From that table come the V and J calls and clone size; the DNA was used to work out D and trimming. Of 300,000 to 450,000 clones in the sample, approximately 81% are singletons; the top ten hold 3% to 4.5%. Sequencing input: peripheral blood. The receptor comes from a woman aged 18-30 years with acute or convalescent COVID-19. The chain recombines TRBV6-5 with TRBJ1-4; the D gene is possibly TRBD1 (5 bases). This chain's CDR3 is CASSSTRVREKLFF. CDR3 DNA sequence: TGTGCCAGCAGTTCCACCAGGGTGCGCGAAAAACTGTTTTTT.